The 5 T cell receptor beta chains listed next were all sequenced from one sample in a study of T cell clonality in common variable immunodeficiency. Sequencing used immunoSEQ multiplex PCR; TCRdb keeps in-frame clones, though not all of them. The sample holds 25,000 to 40,000 clones, and no clone turns up only once. Sequences were obtained from peripheral blood mononuclear cells. The receptors derive from a person between 18 and 70 years old in good health.

This clone was counted ten times or more. The read falls 3 residues short of the CDR3 end, and the missing part is taken from the germline J gene. The chain has TRBV7-8 and TRBJ2-2; 7 nucleotides line up with TRBD1. The CDR3 sequence is 15 residues long. The trim removed 8 bases at V and 6 bases at J, leaving 12 bases unmatched. The germline V gene encodes CDR1 SGHVS and CDR2 FQNEAQ. The CDR3 loop reads CASPRQGEFAGELFF. Partial CDR3 DNA: TGTGCCAGCCCTAGACAGGGAGAGTTTGCCGGGGAG.

This clone has a count of ten or more. The CDR3 end falls 3 residues outside the read, so it is completed with the germline J gene. The chain combines TRBV5-6 with TRBJ2-3, with a possible D match to TRBD2 (5 bases). The germline gives CDR1 SGHDT, CDR2 YYEEEE. There are 13 residues in the CDR3. Trimming removed 0 bases at V and 4 bases at J, with 6 bases between. The sequenced part of the CDR3 DNA is TGTGCCAGCAGCTTGGGCGGGCCAGATACG. It translates to CASSLGGPDT. The entire CDR3 reads CASSLGGPDTQYF.

This clone came up a few times. With the read ending 3 residues before the CDR3 end, the germline J gene is used to fill in that end. The rearrangement uses TRBV19 and TRBJ1-2; 7 bases match TRBD1. The CDR3 loop spans 14 amino acids. Germline assignment: CDR1 LNHDA and CDR2 SQIVND (reference sequence). CDR3 residues: CASSRGQPSRDYTF. The DNA read from the CDR3 is TGTGCCAGTAGTAGGGGACAGCCGTCCAGAGAC.

This clone was counted ten times or more. The read terminates 3 residues before the CDR3 end, so the remaining end is supplied by the germline J gene. The J gene is TRBJ1-2, the V gene TRBV7-2; 7 nucleotides line up with TRBD1. With V trimmed by 0 bases and J by 3 bases, 4 bases remained unmatched. Germline CDR1 reads SGHTA; CDR2 reads FQGNSA. The CDR3 contains 15 residues. The CDR3: CASSLAGTAHYGYTF. CDR3 bases read: TGTGCCAGCAGCTTAGCGGGGACAGCCCACTATGGC.

This clone was counted many times. Read sequence stops 3 residues before the CDR3 end, and the germline J gene provides the missing end. The genes are TRBV5-1 and TRBJ2-7; 8 bases agree with TRBD1. Trimming removed 4 bases from V and 6 bases from J; junction bases left unmatched: 6. The CDR3 has 13 amino acids. Germline CDR1 SGHRS, CDR2 YFSETQ. The part of the CDR3 DNA that was read is TGCGCCAGCAGCATCGGACAGGGAGGCGAG. Translated, it gives CASSIGQGGE. In full, the CDR3 reads CASSIGQGGEQYF.